This TCR beta chain came from a study of T cell changes during pregnancy in multiple sclerosis. The germline V gene encodes CDR1 MNHEY and CDR2 SVGAGI. The CDR3 runs 13 residues. V trimming: 5 bases; J trimming: 4 bases; junction bases outside the gene matches: 2. Some clones are missing from TCRdb's copy, which holds only in-frame ones; the method was immunoSEQ multiplex PCR. The sample records 35,000 to 50,000 clones, over 80% being singletons. Sequences were derived from CD4+ T cells from peripheral blood mononuclear cells, sampled in the third trimester of pregnancy. V is TRBV6-5 and J is TRBJ2-3, with TRBD1 matching over 8 bases. This sequence was found in a female donor in good health, enrolled as a control in a pregnancy study. The CDR3 DNA reads as TGTGCCAGCAGTGGACAGGGTCCAGATACGCAGTATTTT. It encodes CASSGQGPDTQYF.